The 28 T cell receptor beta chains below come from one sample, sequenced in a study of T cells in Graves' hyperthyroidism and ophthalmopathy. The CDR3 regions of TCR beta were amplified from RNA transcripts. Primed by the HTBI set, a first-round RT-PCR was run on the TCR CDR3. TCRdb analysed the multiplex PCR reads with MiXCR anew, one entry per CDR3 protein. The sample has over 200,000 distinct CDR3 sequences; more than 14% are singletons. Specimen: blood. The source is a woman aged 40 to 50 with Graves' hyperthyroidism that later progressed to Graves' ophthalmopathy.

The table lists this clonotype with many counts. V usage is TRBV10-3 and J usage is TRBJ2-7, with D perhaps TRBD1 or TRBD2 (5 bases each). The CDR3 has 12 residues. V shed 7 bases and J shed 0 bases, with 7 bases lying between them. Germline-derived CDR1 and CDR2 are ENHRY and SYGVKD. The CDR3 loop reads CAINGGSYEQYF. The CDR3 region has the DNA TGTGCCATCAATGGGGGCTCCTACGAGCAGTACTTC.

This clonotype was seen only a few times. The V and J genes are TRBV4-1 and TRBJ2-7; 10 nucleotides align to TRBD2. After removal of 6 bases from V and 6 bases from J, the junction contained 14 bases not matched to a gene. Germline assignment: CDR1 MGHRA and CDR2 YSYEKL. The CDR3 covers 16 residues. CDR3 amino acids: CASRQTSSGSFSEQYF. CDR3 DNA sequence: TGCGCCAGCAGACAAACCTCTAGCGGGAGTTTCTCCGAGCAGTACTTC.

The sample holds many counts of this clonotype. This chain connects TRBV10-2 to TRBJ2-7, with TRBD1 as a possible D gene (7 bases). With 2 bases removed from V and 2 bases from J, the gap between germline ends came to 19 bases. The CDR3 runs 17 residues. Germline CDR1 is WSHSY and CDR2 is SAAADI. CDR3 sequence (DNA): TGCGCCAGCAGTGAGAGGTTGCGACAGGGAGGAACCTACGAGCAGTACTTC. Its translation: CASSERLRQGGTYEQYF.

This chain joins TRBV10-3 and TRBJ2-1, with 15 bases identical to TRBD2. CDR1 and CDR2 from the germline V gene are ENHRY and SYGVKD. V gave up 2 bases and J gave up 8 bases; unmatched junction bases: 7. The length of the CDR3 is 17 residues. CDR3 loop: CAISEGRTSGRAHEQFF. CDR3 sequence (DNA): TGTGCCATCAGTGAGGGCAGGACTAGCGGGAGGGCCCATGAGCAGTTCTTC.

The chain recombines TRBV9 with TRBJ1-5; D ambiguous. In germline, CDR1 is SGDLS, CDR2 YYNGEE. V lost 4 bases and J lost 8, with 16 bases in between. This CDR3 region has 14 residues. In DNA, the CDR3 is TGTGCCAGCAGCCCCGACACCCTTAGGGAGCCCCAGCATTTT. It codes for CASSPDTLREPQHF.

A few counts support this clonotype. This sequence may be a read error, since a much larger clone differs from it by one base. The V call is TRBV20-1, the J call TRBJ2-5, with 9 bases aligning to TRBD2. Germline V gene data show CDR1 as DFQATT and CDR2 as SNEGSKA (reference sequence). Trimming removed 5 bases from V and 1 base from J; junction bases left unmatched: 8. The length of the CDR3 is 15 residues. CDR3 protein: CSAGRLAALQETQYF. The CDR3 coding sequence is TGCAGTGCTGGGAGACTAGCGGCTCTCCAAGAGACCCAGTACTTC.

This clonotype was seen ten or more times. The chain couples TRBV20-1 to TRBJ2-7; 10 bases fit TRBD2. Per the germline V gene, CDR1 is DFQATT and CDR2 is SNEGSKA (reference sequence). CDR3 size: 16 residues. V shed 4 bases and J 5 bases; nucleotides not matched to a gene: 14. CDR3 in amino acids: CSATAPGLAAIDEQYF. The DNA of the CDR3 is TGCAGTGCTACCGCTCCTGGACTAGCGGCTATAGACGAGCAGTACTTC.

This clonotype was seen many times. The chain uses TRBV29-1 and TRBJ2-5; D tentatively reads TRBD1 or TRBD2 (5 bases each). The germline V gene has CDR1 SQVTM and CDR2 ANQGSEA. The CDR3 consists of 13 residues. Trimming removed 0 bases at V and 5 bases at J, with 10 bases between. Written as DNA, the CDR3 is TGCAGCGTTGAAGATCATGAGGGGGAGACCCAGTACTTC. Its protein product is CSVEDHEGETQYF.

The chain links TRBV20-1 to TRBJ2-7, with D uncertain. This CDR3 spans 14 amino acids. The germline V and J ends were trimmed by 5 bases and 2 bases, with 16 bases remaining between them. CDR1 is DFQATT and CDR2 is SNEGSKA in the germline V gene (reference sequence). The CDR3 nucleotides read TGCAGTGCTCTACCGTCCCAAGGCACCTACGAGCAGTACTTC. Translating it yields CSALPSQGTYEQYF.

Regarding this clonotype: A much bigger clone sits one base away, suggesting this may be a read error. This chain uses TRBV27 with TRBJ2-1, with D unclear. Germline-derived CDR1 and CDR2 are MNHEY and SMNVEV (reference sequence). The CDR3 has 15 residues. Here the CDR3 reads CASSSPYVSYNEQLF. The CDR3 nucleotides read TGTGCCAGCAGTTCCCCCTATGTCTCCTACAATGAGCAGCTCTTC.

The V and J genes are TRBV5-1 and TRBJ1-3, with 7 positions matching TRBD1. The ends lost 4 bases at V and 3 bases at J; junction bases unmatched: 7. Germline lookup yields CDR1 SGHRS and CDR2 YFSETQ. CDR3 length equals 15 residues. The CDR3 nucleotides read TGCGCCAGCAGCGCCGACAGGGCATATGGAAACACCATATATTTT. Translated: CASSADRAYGNTIYF.

This clonotype was counted at least ten times. The V gene is TRBV5-6, the J gene TRBJ2-7; tentative D call: TRBD1 (5 bases). The V and J ends lost 2 bases and 4 bases respectively, with 7 bases between them. The CDR3 has 12 amino acids. CDR1 is SGHDT, CDR2 YYEEEE, per germline. CDR3 sequence reads: CASSFREYEQYF. The CDR3 coding sequence is TGTGCCAGCAGCTTCAGGGAATACGAGCAGTACTTC.

This clonotype was found many times. This chain connects TRBV25-1 to TRBJ2-7; 11 bases fit TRBD2. The CDR3 spans 15 residues. Germline V gene lookup returns CDR1 MGHDK and CDR2 SYGVNS. With V trimmed by 7 bases and J by 5 bases, 10 bases remained unmatched. For the CDR3, the DNA is TGTGCCAGCACTAAAGTAGCGGGAGGGTTCAACGAGCAGTACTTC. Protein: CASTKVAGGFNEQYF.

This clonotype was seen at least ten times. The chain is built from TRBV3-1 and TRBJ1-5, with D tentatively TRBD1 (6 bases). With 0 bases removed from V and 4 bases from J, the gap between germline ends came to 13 bases. The germline V gene encodes CDR1 LGHDT and CDR2 YNNKEL (reference sequence). The CDR3 extends over 16 amino acids. Here the CDR3 reads CASSQEGGTTNQPQHF. The CDR3 bases are TGTGCCAGCAGCCAAGAAGGGGGGACGACTAATCAGCCCCAGCATTTT. Looking up the rest from reference TRBV3-1 and TRBJ1-5 gives the full variable domain: DTAVSQTPKYLVTQMGNDKSIKCEQNLGHDTMYWYKQDSKKFLKIMFSYNNKELIINETVPNRFSPKSPDKAHLNLHINSLELGDSAVYFCASSQEGGTTNQPQHFGDGTRLSIL.

The chain is built from TRBV4-1 and TRBJ1-4; tentatively, D is TRBD1 (5 bases). The CDR3 is made up of 17 amino acids. V lost 6 bases and J 0 bases, leaving 17 bases between the germline ends. Germline assignment: CDR1 MGHRA and CDR2 YSYEKL. The CDR3 sequence is CASSPFGGASTNEKLFF. The DNA of the CDR3 is TGCGCCAGCAGTCCCTTTGGAGGGGCATCAACTAATGAAAAACTGTTTTTT.

Ten or more counts support this clonotype. The V and J genes are TRBV5-1 and TRBJ2-1; 7 positions match TRBD1. Germline CDR1 and CDR2: SGHRS and YFSETQ. This CDR3 spans 15 amino acids. The ends lost 2 bases at V and 0 bases at J; junction bases unmatched: 2. CDR3: CASSFDRVSYNEQFF. The CDR3 nucleotides read TGCGCCAGCAGCTTTGACAGGGTCTCCTACAATGAGCAGTTCTTC.

This clonotype was counted ten times or more. The rearrangement links TRBV11-2 to TRBJ1-1; TRBD1 is a possible D gene (5 bases). CDR1 and CDR2 (germline): SGHAT, FQNNGV. The V end lost 0 bases, the J end lost 6 bases, and 17 bases lay between the germline ends. The CDR3 contains 16 residues. CDR3 sequence: CASSLDFGASGSEAFF. CDR3 nucleotide sequence: TGTGCCAGCAGCTTAGATTTTGGGGCCTCGGGGTCTGAAGCTTTCTTT.

This clonotype has just a few counts. The chain recombines TRBV18 with TRBJ1-1, with unresolved D. V dropped 5 bases and J dropped 1 base, with 8 bases sitting between them. The CDR3 runs to 13 residues. The germline V gene has CDR1 KGHSH and CDR2 LQKENI. The CDR3 DNA sequence: TGTGCCAGCTCAATGGTTCGGAACACTGAAGCTTTCTTT. The encoded protein is CASSMVRNTEAFF.

About this clonotype: Without the conserved terminal phenylalanine or tryptophan, this CDR3 likely stems from a read error. The chain has TRBV7-9 and TRBJ2-5, with a tentative D call TRBD1 (5 bases). Trimming took 7 bases from V and 5 from J, leaving 14 bases between them. The CDR3 is made up of 13 amino acids. CDR1 is SEHNR and CDR2 is FQNEAQ in the germline V gene (reference sequence). The CDR3 is CASTRGMMETQYC. DNA for the CDR3: TGTGCCAGCACTAGGGGAATGATGGAGACCCAGTACTGC.

This clonotype was seen at least ten times. The V call is TRBV20-1, the J call TRBJ2-7; D not resolved. The CDR3 totals 13 residues. Germline lookup yields CDR1 DFQATT and CDR2 SNEGSKA (reference sequence). Trimming removed 0 bases from V and 0 bases from J, with 6 bases in between. CDR3 loop: CSARDRFSYEQYF. The CDR3 nucleotides read TGCAGTGCTAGAGACAGGTTCTCCTACGAGCAGTACTTC.

This clonotype occurred a few times. The chain joins TRBV20-1 to TRBJ2-3; D call uncertain. V was pared by 1 base and J by 6 bases, with 5 bases between. Germline values: CDR1 DFQATT, CDR2 SNEGSKA (reference sequence). The CDR3 is 11 amino acids. The CDR3 sequence: CSARAFDTQYF. The CDR3 DNA reads TGCAGTGCTAGAGCATTCGATACGCAGTATTTT.

The sample holds many counts of this clonotype. This chain links TRBV6-5 with TRBJ1-1, with TRBD1 as a possible D gene (5 bases). The length of the CDR3 is 17 residues. Looked up from germline, CDR1 is MNHEY and CDR2 is SVGAGI. The germline V and J ends were trimmed by 2 bases and 3 bases, with 19 bases remaining between them. The CDR3 protein is CASSYRPPWTGDTEAFF. The CDR3 DNA reads TGTGCCAGCAGTTACAGGCCGCCGTGGACGGGGGACACTGAAGCTTTCTTT.

The rearrangement links TRBV5-6 to TRBJ2-1; D is unclear. The CDR3 is 14 residues long. Between the trimmed V and J ends, which lost 0 bases and 10 bases, there was a span of 14 bases. Germline loops: CDR1 SGHDT, CDR2 YYEEEE. The CDR3 region has the DNA TGTGCCAGCAGCTTGGCGACGCCTATTCACGAGCAGTTCTTC. Translating it yields CASSLATPIHEQFF.

This clonotype was seen repeatedly, ten times or more. This chain connects TRBV7-8 to TRBJ2-5; a weak D match, TRBD1 (6 bases). Germline assignment: CDR1 SGHVS and CDR2 FQNEAQ. This CDR3 comprises 15 residues. V lost 4 bases and J lost 5, with 17 bases in between. The CDR3 DNA reads as TGTGCCAGCAGCTCCAAGGACAGAATAACGGAGACCCAGTACTTC. Translated, it gives CASSSKDRITETQYF.

A note on this clonotype: This may be a read error: a much more frequent sequence differs by one nucleotide. This sequence joins TRBV20-1 and TRBJ2-5, with a possible D match to TRBD2 (5 bases). The germline V gene encodes CDR1 DFQATT and CDR2 SNEGSKA (reference sequence). This CDR3 has 12 residues. Here the CDR3 reads CSAVLAGETHYF. The CDR3 region has the DNA TGCAGTGCGGTGCTAGCCGGGGAGACCCATTACTTC.

The J gene is TRBJ1-1, the V gene TRBV29-1, with a tentative D call TRBD1 (6 bases). Trimming stripped 7 bases from V and 5 bases from J, with 11 bases between. Germline values: CDR1 SQVTM, CDR2 ANQGSEA. This CDR3 region has 11 residues. The CDR3 coding sequence is TGCAGCGCCGGGGGGCGGACTGAAGCTTTCTTT. It translates to CSAGGRTEAFF.

The chain has TRBV12-3 or TRBV12-4 and TRBJ2-1, with D perhaps matching TRBD1 (6 bases). The CDR3 is 12 amino acids. V shed 6 bases and J shed 9 bases, with 12 bases lying between them. The DNA for the CDR3 is TGTGCCAGCAGGGACACCAGGGGTGAGCAGTTCTTC. Its protein product is CASRDTRGEQFF.

The rearrangement links TRBV6-2 or TRBV6-3 to TRBJ1-1; weak D call: TRBD1 (5 bases). The germline CDR1 and CDR2 sequences are MNHEY and SVGEGT. With 5 bases removed from V and 0 bases from J, the gap between germline ends came to 10 bases. The CDR3 contains 14 residues. The CDR3, as DNA: TGTGCCAGCAGTAAGGGACGGATGAACACTGAAGCTTTCTTT. It encodes CASSKGRMNTEAFF.